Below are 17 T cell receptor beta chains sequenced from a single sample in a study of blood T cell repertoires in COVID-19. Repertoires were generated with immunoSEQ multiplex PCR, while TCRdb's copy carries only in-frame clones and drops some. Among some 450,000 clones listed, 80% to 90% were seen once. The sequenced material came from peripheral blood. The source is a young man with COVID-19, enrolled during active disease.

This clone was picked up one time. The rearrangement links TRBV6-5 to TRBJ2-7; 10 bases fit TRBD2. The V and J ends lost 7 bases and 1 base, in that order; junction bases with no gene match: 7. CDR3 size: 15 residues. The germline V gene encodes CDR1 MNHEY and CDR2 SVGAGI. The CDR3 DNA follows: TGTGCCAGCAAGTCTAGCGGGGGAATATCCTACGAGCAGTACTTC. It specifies CASKSSGGISYEQYF.

The CDR3 DNA reads as TGTGCCAGCACTACAGGGGGTCGGTATGGCTACACCTTC. Residues: CASTTGGRYGYTF. V usage is TRBV19 and J usage is TRBJ1-2, with 8 bases identical to TRBD1. After removal of 9 bases from V and 5 bases from J, the junction contained 8 bases not matched to a gene. CDR1 LNHDA and CDR2 SQIVND come from the germline V gene (reference sequence). The CDR3 length is 13 residues.

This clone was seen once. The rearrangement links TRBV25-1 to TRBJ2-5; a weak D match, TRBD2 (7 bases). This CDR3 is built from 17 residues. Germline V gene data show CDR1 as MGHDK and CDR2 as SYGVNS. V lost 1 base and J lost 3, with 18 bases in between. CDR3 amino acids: CASSEWGGREKEETQYF. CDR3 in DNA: TGTGCCAGCAGTGAATGGGGGGGCAGGGAAAAGGAAGAGACCCAGTACTTC.

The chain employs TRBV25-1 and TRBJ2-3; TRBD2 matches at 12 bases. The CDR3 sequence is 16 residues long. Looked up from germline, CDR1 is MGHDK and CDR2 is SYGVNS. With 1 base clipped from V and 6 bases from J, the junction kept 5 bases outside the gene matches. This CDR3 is CASSEWSSGGADTQYF. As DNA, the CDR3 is TGTGCCAGCAGTGAATGGTCTAGCGGGGGGGCCGATACGCAGTATTTT.

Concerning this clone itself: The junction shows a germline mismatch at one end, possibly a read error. DNA for the CDR3: TGTGCCAGTAGAATAGCGGGGGGGTATGTCGGGGAGCTGTTTTTT. Translation: CASRIAGGYVGELFF. The J gene is TRBJ2-2, the V gene TRBV19, with TRBD2 identical over 11 bases. The CDR3 is 15 residues long. Germline V gene sequence: CDR1 LNHDA, CDR2 SQIVND (reference sequence).

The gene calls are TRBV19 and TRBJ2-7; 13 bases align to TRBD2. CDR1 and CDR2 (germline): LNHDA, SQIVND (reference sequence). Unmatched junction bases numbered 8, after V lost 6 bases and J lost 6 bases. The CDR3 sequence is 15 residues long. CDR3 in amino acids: CASSNPGTSGVEQYF. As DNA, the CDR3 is TGTGCCAGTAGCAACCCCGGGACTAGCGGGGTCGAGCAGTACTTC.

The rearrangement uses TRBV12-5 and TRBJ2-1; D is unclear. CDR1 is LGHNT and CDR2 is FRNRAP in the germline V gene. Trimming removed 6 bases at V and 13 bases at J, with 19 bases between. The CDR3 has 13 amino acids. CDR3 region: CASGPLGFQIQFF. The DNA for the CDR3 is TGTGCTAGTGGCCCCCTCGGTTTTCAAATCCAGTTCTTC.

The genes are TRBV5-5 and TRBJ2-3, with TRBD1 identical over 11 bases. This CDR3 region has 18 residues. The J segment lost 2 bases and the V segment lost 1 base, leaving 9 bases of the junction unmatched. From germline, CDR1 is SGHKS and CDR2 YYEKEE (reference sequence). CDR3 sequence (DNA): TGTGCCAGCAGCTTGAGGTCGTGGGACAGGGGGATCACAGATACGCAGTATTTT. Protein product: CASSLRSWDRGITDTQYF.

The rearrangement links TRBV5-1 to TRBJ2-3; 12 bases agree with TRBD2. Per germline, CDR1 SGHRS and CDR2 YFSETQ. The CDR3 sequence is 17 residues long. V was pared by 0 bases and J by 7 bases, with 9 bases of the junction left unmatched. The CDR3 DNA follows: TGCGCCAGCAGCTTGGTAGGGCTAGCGGGAGGGCCTAATACGCAGTATTTT. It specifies CASSLVGLAGGPNTQYF. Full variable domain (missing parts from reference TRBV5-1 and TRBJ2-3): KAGVTQTPRYLIKTRGQQVTLSCSPISGHRSVSWYQQTPGQGLQFLFEYFSETQRNKGNFPGRFSGRQFSNSRSEMNVSTLELGDSALYLCASSLVGLAGGPNTQYFGPGTRLTVL.

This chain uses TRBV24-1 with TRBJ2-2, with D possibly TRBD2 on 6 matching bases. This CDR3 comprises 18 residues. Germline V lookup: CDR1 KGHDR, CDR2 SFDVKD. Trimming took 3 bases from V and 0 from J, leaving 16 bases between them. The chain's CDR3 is CATSDGLGGRTNTGELFF. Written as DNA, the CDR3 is TGTGCCACCAGTGATGGCCTGGGGGGACGAACGAACACCGGGGAGCTGTTTTTT.

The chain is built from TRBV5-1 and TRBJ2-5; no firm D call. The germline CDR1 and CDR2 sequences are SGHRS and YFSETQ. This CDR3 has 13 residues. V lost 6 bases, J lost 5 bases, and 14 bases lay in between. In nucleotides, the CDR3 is TGCGCCAGCACCCTAAGCCCCGGGGAGACCCAGTACTTC. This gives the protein CASTLSPGETQYF.

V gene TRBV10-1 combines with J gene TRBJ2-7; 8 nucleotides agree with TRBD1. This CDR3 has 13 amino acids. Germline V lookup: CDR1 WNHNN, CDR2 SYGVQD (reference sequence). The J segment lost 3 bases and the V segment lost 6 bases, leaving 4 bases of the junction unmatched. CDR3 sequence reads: CASSLTGDYEQYF. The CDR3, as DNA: TGCGCCAGCAGCCTGACAGGGGACTACGAGCAGTACTTC.

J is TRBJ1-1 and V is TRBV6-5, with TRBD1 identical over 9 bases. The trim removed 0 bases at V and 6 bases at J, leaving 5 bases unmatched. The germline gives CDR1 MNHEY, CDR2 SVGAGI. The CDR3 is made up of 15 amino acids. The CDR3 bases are TGTGCCAGCAGTTACTCGACAGGGGGAGGGCCTGAAGCTTTCTTT. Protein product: CASSYSTGGGPEAFF.

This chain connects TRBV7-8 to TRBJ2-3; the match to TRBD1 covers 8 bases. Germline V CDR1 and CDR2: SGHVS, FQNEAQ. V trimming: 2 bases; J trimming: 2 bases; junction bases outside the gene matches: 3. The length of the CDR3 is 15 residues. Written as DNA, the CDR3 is TGTGCCAGCAGCTTACAGGGGGCGTACACAGATACGCAGTATTTT. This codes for CASSLQGAYTDTQYF.

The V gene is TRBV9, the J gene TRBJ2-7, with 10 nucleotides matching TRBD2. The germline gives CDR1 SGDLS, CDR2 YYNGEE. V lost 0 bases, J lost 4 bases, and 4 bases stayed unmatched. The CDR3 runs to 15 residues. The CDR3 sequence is CASSVEPSGRYEQYF. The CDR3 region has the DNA TGTGCCAGCAGCGTAGAGCCTAGCGGGAGATACGAGCAGTACTTC.

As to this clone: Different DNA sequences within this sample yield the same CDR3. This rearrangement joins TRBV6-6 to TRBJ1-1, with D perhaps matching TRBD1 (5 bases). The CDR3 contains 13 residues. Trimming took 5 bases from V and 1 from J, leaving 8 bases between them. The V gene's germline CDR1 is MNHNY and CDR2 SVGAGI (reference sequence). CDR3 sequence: CASSRQGNTEAFF. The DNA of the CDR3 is TGTGCCAGCAGTCGGCAGGGGAACACTGAAGCTTTCTTT.

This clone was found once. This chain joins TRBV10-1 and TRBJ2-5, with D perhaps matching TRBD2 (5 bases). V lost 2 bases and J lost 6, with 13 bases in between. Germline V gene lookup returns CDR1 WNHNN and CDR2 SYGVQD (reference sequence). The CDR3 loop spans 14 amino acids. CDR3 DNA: TGCGCCAGCAGTGAGGATCCCGGGGAGAAGACCCAGTACTTC. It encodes CASSEDPGEKTQYF.